A selection of T cell receptor beta chains follows, all from one sample in a study of shared clonotypes between healthy human individuals. Sequencing was performed with immunoSEQ multiplex PCR; in TCRdb, only in-frame clones are kept and a portion is missing. This repertoire shows about 2 million clones, just under 95% found once; its top ten account for approximately 1%. What was sequenced was naive CD8+ T cells sorted from blood. The source is a man younger than 30 in good health. CDR3s include the opening cysteine and the closing phenylalanine or tryptophan. A D gene is named only where the DNA matches it firmly. Clone size is stated in some rows and not others, as once, few, many or a class when expanded.

d_call	clone_size	v_call	j_call	cdr3_aa	cdr3_nt
.	.	TRBV19	TRBJ1-6	CASENSPLHF	TGTGCCAGTGAGAATTCACCCCTCCACTTT
.	.	TRBV4-1	TRBJ1-1	CASSPGGVLNTEAFF	TGCGCCAGCAGCCCTGGGGGGGTCCTTAACACTGAAGCTTTCTTT
.	.	TRBV6-6	TRBJ2-5	CASSYSGGQETQYF	TGTGCCAGCAGTTACTCGGGGGGCCAAGAGACCCAGTACTTC
.	.	TRBV29-1	TRBJ2-7	CSVEDNGYEQYF	TGCAGCGTTGAAGATAACGGTTACGAGCAGTACTTC
.	.	TRBV7-2	TRBJ2-1	CASSFMLWGVPFF	TGTGCCAGCAGCTTCATGTTATGGGGAGTCCCGTTCTTC
.	.	TRBV19	TRBJ2-7	CASSTGLSYEQYF	TGTGCCAGTAGCACGGGACTGAGCTACGAGCAGTACTTC
TRBD2	.	TRBV10-1	TRBJ2-1	CASSDASGGHEQFF	TGCGCCAGCAGTGACGCTAGCGGGGGGCATGAGCAGTTCTTC
TRBD1	once	TRBV9	TRBJ1-2	CASRTGTGNYGYTF	TGTGCCAGCAGGACCGGGACAGGGAACTATGGCTACACCTTC
.	once	TRBV7-9	TRBJ2-5	CASSLEAWRDQETQYF	TGTGCCAGCAGCTTAGAAGCTTGGAGGGATCAAGAGACCCAGTACTTC
.	.	TRBV27	TRBJ2-3	CASSGGRRTDTQYF	TGTGCCAGCAGTGGGGGGCGCCGGACAGATACGCAGTATTTT
.	.	TRBV4-3	TRBJ1-3	CASSQDLASSGNTIYF	TGCGCCAGCAGCCAAGATCTAGCGAGCTCTGGAAACACCATATATTTT
TRBD1	many	TRBV13	TRBJ2-1	CASSLEDGQGAPGEQFF	TGTGCCAGCAGCCTAGAGGACGGGCAGGGGGCGCCCGGGGAGCAGTTCTTC
.	.	TRBV27	TRBJ2-1	CASRPGAIYNEQFF	TGTGCCAGCAGGCCGGGAGCCATTTACAATGAGCAGTTCTTC
.	.	TRBV7-2	TRBJ1-4	CASSLSSEAGGEKLFF	TGTGCCAGCAGCTTATCATCTGAGGCAGGCGGTGAAAAACTGTTTTTT
TRBD2	.	TRBV7-8	TRBJ2-5	CASSHVGGGETQYF	TGTGCCAGCAGCCATGTCGGCGGGGGTGAGACCCAGTACTTC
.	.	TRBV28	TRBJ2-1	CASSPIHPYNEQFF	TGTGCCAGCAGTCCGATTCATCCCTACAATGAGCAGTTCTTC
.	.	TRBV28	TRBJ2-7	CASSISGSSYEQYF	TGTGCCAGCAGTATCAGCGGATCCTCCTACGAGCAGTACTTC
.	once	TRBV6-1	TRBJ1-2	CASSEMERPYGYTF	TGTGCCAGCAGTGAAATGGAGAGACCCTATGGCTACACCTTT
.	.	TRBV4-1	TRBJ1-1	CASSQDWEETEAFF	TGCGCCAGCAGCCAAGACTGGGAGGAAACTGAAGCTTTCTTT
.	.	TRBV5-6	TRBJ2-1	CASSLRDRYNEQFF	TGTGCCAGCAGCTTGCGGGATAGATACAATGAGCAGTTCTTC
.	.	TRBV27	TRBJ2-5	CASSLRKGETQYF	TGTGCCAGCAGTCTAAGGAAAGGGGAGACCCAGTACTTC
.	once	TRBV15	TRBJ2-7	CATSRESGLDEQYF	TGTGCCACCAGCAGAGAGTCCGGTTTGGACGAGCAGTACTTC
.	.	TRBV6-6	TRBJ2-1	CASRTLGIYEQFF	TGTGCCAGCAGAACCCTTGGTATATATGAGCAGTTCTTC
.	.	TRBV4-1	TRBJ2-1	CATAGVGNEQFF	TGCGCCACCGCAGGGGTGGGTAATGAGCAGTTCTTC
.	.	TRBV29-1	TRBJ2-7	CSGLLEEASEQYF	TGCAGCGGCCTTCTAGAAGAGGCCTCCGAGCAGTACTTC
.	.	TRBV19	TRBJ1-5	CASSNRDGGNQPQHF	TGTGCCAGTAGTAACCGGGACGGTGGCAATCAGCCCCAGCATTTT
.	once	TRBV5-5	TRBJ1-1	CASSSGDTDTTEAFF	TGTGCCAGCAGCTCAGGGGACACTGATACCACTGAAGCTTTCTTT
TRBD2	.	TRBV9	TRBJ2-3	CASSVGLAGADTQYF	TGTGCCAGCAGCGTAGGCCTAGCGGGGGCAGATACGCAGTATTTT
.	.	TRBV29-1	TRBJ1-1	CSVVEGPTEAFF	TGCAGCGTTGTCGAGGGGCCCACTGAAGCTTTCTTT
TRBD2	.	TRBV30	TRBJ2-3	CAWSSFGVESGTMWADTQYF	TGTGCCTGGAGTAGTTTTGGGGTAGAAAGCGGGACTATGTGGGCAGATACGCAGTATTTT
.	few	TRBV9	TRBJ1-2	CASSVGVANYGYTF	TGTGCCAGCAGCGTAGGGGTTGCTAACTATGGCTACACCTTC
TRBD1	.	TRBV27	TRBJ1-1	CASSFDRGYAPDTEAFF	TGTGCCAGCAGTTTCGACAGGGGTTACGCCCCTGACACTGAAGCTTTCTTT
TRBD2	once	TRBV7-2	TRBJ2-7	CASHGFLGTSETYEQYF	TGTGCCAGCCATGGATTTTTGGGGACTAGCGAAACCTACGAGCAGTACTTC
.	.	TRBV27	TRBJ2-5	CASSWGVGETQYF	TGTGCCAGCAGTTGGGGGGTAGGAGAGACCCAGTACTTC
.	.	TRBV30	TRBJ2-7	CAWSGDSYYEQYF	TGTGCCTGGAGTGGGGACTCATACTACGAGCAGTACTTC
.	.	TRBV29-1	TRBJ2-3	CSVLREAINTDTQYF	TGCAGCGTACTGCGAGAAGCGATCAACACAGATACGCAGTATTTT
.	.	TRBV19	TRBJ2-1	CASSTHQVIYSYNEQFF	TGTGCCAGTAGTACCCATCAGGTAATCTATTCCTACAATGAGCAGTTCTTC
TRBD1	.	TRBV6-6	TRBJ2-7	CASSQPGQGGYEQYF	TGTGCCAGCAGTCAACCGGGACAGGGGGGGTACGAGCAGTACTTC
.	.	TRBV12-5	TRBJ2-7	CASGLVWGGEQYF	TGTGCTAGTGGTTTGGTTTGGGGAGGTGAGCAGTACTTC
.	.	TRBV5-1	TRBJ2-1	CASRGSPSDNEQFF	TGCGCCAGCAGAGGTAGCCCCTCTGACAATGAGCAGTTCTTC
TRBD1	.	TRBV6-1	TRBJ1-4	CAIRDRATNEKLFF	TGTGCCATCCGAGACAGGGCAACTAATGAAAAACTGTTTTTT
.	.	TRBV30	TRBJ1-1	CAWSVATGLSTEAFF	TGTGCCTGGAGTGTAGCTACCGGTCTGAGTACTGAAGCTTTCTTT
.	.	TRBV7-9	TRBJ2-7	CASSLEAYSSYEQYF	TGTGCCAGCAGCTTAGAAGCCTACAGTTCCTACGAGCAGTACTTC
TRBD1	.	TRBV5-4	TRBJ1-1	CASSFKGGDTEAFF	TGTGCCAGCAGCTTCAAAGGGGGCGACACTGAAGCTTTCTTT
.	.	TRBV7-6	TRBJ2-2	CASSPRVGGSTGELFF	TGTGCCAGCAGCCCCCGCGTCGGGGGAAGCACCGGGGAGCTGTTTTTT
.	.	TRBV25-1	TRBJ1-1	CASSEQGSWAFF	TGTGCCAGCAGTGAACAGGGTTCGTGGGCTTTCTTT
.	.	TRBV27	TRBJ2-7	CASSLSKDRAYEQYF	TGTGCCAGCAGTTTAAGCAAGGACAGAGCCTACGAGCAGTACTTC
TRBD1	.	TRBV30	TRBJ2-7	CAWTGTGFYEQYF	TGTGCCTGGACGGGGACAGGGTTCTACGAGCAGTACTTC
TRBD1	.	TRBV5-5	TRBJ2-5	CASSLTVGDREETQYF	TGTGCCAGCAGCTTAACTGTGGGTGACAGGGAAGAGACCCAGTACTTC
.	.	TRBV7-2	TRBJ1-6	CASSLDYSPLHF	TGTGCCAGCAGCTTAGACTATTCACCCCTCCACTTT
.	.	TRBV28	TRBJ2-7	CASSSLQGTYEQYF	TGTGCCAGCAGTTCTCTACAGGGAACCTACGAGCAGTACTTC
TRBD1	.	TRBV7-8	TRBJ2-1	CASSLGGQGAYNEQFF	TGTGCCAGCAGCTTAGGGGGACAGGGGGCTTACAATGAGCAGTTCTTC
.	.	TRBV5-1	TRBJ2-7	CASSSTGTYEQYF	TGCGCCAGCAGCTCAACAGGCACCTACGAGCAGTACTTC